This T cell receptor beta chain was documented in a study of cytomegalovirus exposure and HLA in healthy donors. This PCR relied on a set of 60 Vbeta primers and 13 Jbeta primers. Using immunoSEQ multiplex PCR, the repertoire was profiled, and TCRdb retains in-frame clones only, with some absent. The profile shows some 190,000 clones, 75% to 85% of them singletons. Sequencing input: PBMCs. The TCR comes from a man between 18 and 29 years old in good health and CMV-seronegative.

The CDR3 protein is CSVRDRGLATGANVLTF. The CDR3 DNA reads TGCAGCGTTCGTGACAGGGGACTAGCTACTGGGGCCAACGTCCTGACTTTC. The chain recombines TRBV29-1 with TRBJ2-6; a weak D match, TRBD2 (9 bases). Per the germline V gene, CDR1 is SQVTM and CDR2 is ANQGSEA. The CDR3 covers 17 residues. Trimming cost V 5 bases and J 2 bases, with 19 bases left between them.